The sequence of this TCR beta chain was determined in a study of CD8 T cells in ankylosing spondylitis. TCRdb analysed the 5' RACE reads with MiXCR anew, one entry per CDR3 protein. This sample carries a few hundred thousand distinct CDR3 sequences, about 10% of them seen once, and the ten largest clones take roughly a fifth. Study results and caveats: Under 10 highly homologous variants formed a TCR beta motif that appeared characteristic of ankylosing spondylitis blood. Significantly higher representation of disease-linked clones was reported for matched ankylosing spondylitis synovial fluid.

This clonotype has a count of ten or more. Its antigen is as yet unknown. Germline lookup yields CDR1 LGHDT and CDR2 YNNKEL (reference sequence). The V end lost 5 bases, the J end lost 5 bases, and 15 bases lay between the germline ends. The CDR3 has 14 residues. The chain is built from TRBV3-1 and TRBJ1-2, with D perhaps TRBD1 (6 bases). This clonotype originated in a male donor with ankylosing spondylitis or in good health (not recorded which). Specimen: blood, either unsorted or a sorted T cell fraction (not recorded which). DNA of the CDR3: TGTGCCAGCAGCTACGCCCGGGACAAGTATGGCTACACCTTC. It specifies CASSYARDKYGYTF.